This entry lists 26 T cell receptor beta chains sequenced from one sample in a study of T cell responses to AZD1222 COVID-19 vaccine. Sequenced by immunoSEQ multiplex PCR; TCRdb stores in-frame clones only, minus some. Here the sample spans 100,000 to 150,000 clones, roughly nine tenths being singletons. The material sequenced was peripheral blood, taken on day 0 of AZD1222 vaccination. These receptors were taken from an adult in good health.

V usage is TRBV14 and J usage is TRBJ1-2, with TRBD1 identical over 9 bases. The CDR3 loop spans 14 amino acids. Germline V lookup: CDR1 SGHDN, CDR2 FVKESK. The junction had 4 bases not matched to a gene; V was cut back by 4 bases and J by 4 bases. The CDR3 sequence: CASSPGTGIYGYTF. The CDR3, as DNA: TGTGCCAGCAGCCCCGGGACAGGGATCTATGGCTACACCTTC.

The rearrangement links TRBV28 to TRBJ2-7; no reliable D call. Germline V gene lookup returns CDR1 MDHEN and CDR2 SYDVKM. There are 13 residues in the CDR3. Trimming pared 4 bases from V and 3 bases from J, leaving 10 bases between. CDR3 DNA sequence: TGTGCCAGCAGTTCATATACTGGCTACGAGCAGTACTTC. It specifies CASSSYTGYEQYF.

The CDR3 spells CASSVGGEQFF. The CDR3 DNA sequence: TGTGCCAGCAGTGTGGGGGGTGAGCAGTTCTTC. This sequence joins TRBV2 and TRBJ2-1, with a tentative D call TRBD2 (6 bases). V was shortened by 4 bases and J by 9 bases, with 7 bases between the two germline ends. In germline, CDR1 is SNHLY, CDR2 FYNNEI. The length of the CDR3 is 11 residues.

As for this clone: In the same sample, other DNA sequences code for this CDR3. The chain recombines TRBV6-5 with TRBJ2-7; weak D call: TRBD1 (6 bases). Germline V gene lookup returns CDR1 MNHEY and CDR2 SVGAGI. This CDR3 has 14 residues. V was shortened by 5 bases and J by 4 bases, with 15 bases between the two germline ends. The CDR3 sequence: CASSPRQGSYEQYF. In nucleotides, the CDR3 is TGTGCCAGCAGTCCCCGGCAGGGGAGTTACGAGCAGTACTTC.

This chain connects TRBV18 to TRBJ1-1; D gene uncertain. Per the germline V gene, CDR1 is KGHSH and CDR2 is LQKENI. Trimming took off 5 bases at V and 5 bases at J, with 9 bases between the two ends. The CDR3 is made up of 12 amino acids. The DNA for the CDR3 is TGTGCCAGCTCAAATGATCAAACTGAAGCTTTCTTT. Its translation is CASSNDQTEAFF.

This chain links TRBV3-1 (or the pseudogene TRBV3-2) with TRBJ1-2, with D perhaps matching TRBD1 (6 bases). The CDR3 loop spans 14 amino acids. The germline V gene encodes CDR1 LGHDT and CDR2 YNNKEL (reference sequence). V was shortened by 4 bases and J by 6 bases, with 15 bases between the two germline ends. The CDR3 coding sequence is TGTGCCAGCAGCCCGCTGCGACAGGTGAATGGCTACACCTTC. Its translation is CASSPLRQVNGYTF.

The chain employs TRBV10-2 and TRBJ2-7; D is ambiguous. The germline gives CDR1 WSHSY, CDR2 SAAADI. V gave up 4 bases and J gave up 6 bases, with 4 bases separating them. The CDR3 runs to 10 residues. The CDR3 reads CASSGGEQYF. CDR3 DNA sequence: TGCGCCAGCAGTGGTGGCGAGCAGTACTTC.

V and J are TRBV10-1 and TRBJ2-7; D is tentatively TRBD1 or TRBD2 (5 bases each). The V and J ends lost 4 bases and 5 bases respectively, with 15 bases between them. The germline gives CDR1 WNHNN, CDR2 SYGVQD (reference sequence). This CDR3 spans 14 amino acids. The CDR3 reads CASSASGRGHEQYF. DNA of the CDR3: TGCGCCAGCAGTGCTTCCGGCCGGGGCCACGAGCAGTACTTC.

This chain uses TRBV5-5 with TRBJ2-7, with a tentative D call TRBD1 (5 bases). V was pared by 0 bases and J by 4 bases, with 14 bases between. Germline CDR1 SGHKS, CDR2 YYEKEE (reference sequence). The CDR3 length is 15 residues. CDR3 bases: TGTGCCAGCAGCTTGGAGTTAGGGGATGGTTACGAGCAGTACTTC. This translates into CASSLELGDGYEQYF.

The chain couples TRBV28 to TRBJ1-5; no definite D call. V lost 3 bases, J lost 7 bases, and 16 bases lay in between. CDR1 is MDHEN, CDR2 SYDVKM, per germline. The CDR3 extends over 15 amino acids. CDR3 sequence reads: CASSFLLSEVQPQHF. CDR3 in DNA: TGTGCCAGCAGTTTTTTGTTATCGGAAGTCCAGCCCCAGCATTTT.

V and J are TRBV10-3 and TRBJ1-2, with TRBD1 as a possible D gene (5 bases). V dropped 4 bases and J dropped 8 bases, with 14 bases sitting between them. Germline V lookup: CDR1 ENHRY, CDR2 SYGVKD. The CDR3 is made up of 13 amino acids. CDR3 in DNA: TGTGCCATCAGTGTAGGGCAGGGAGTCGGCTACACCTTC. Its protein is CAISVGQGVGYTF.

The V gene is TRBV29-1, the J gene TRBJ1-2, with D hard to call. Germline V gives CDR1 SQVTM, CDR2 ANQGSEA. CDR3 size: 12 residues. V lost 3 bases, J lost 10 bases, and 15 bases lay in between. DNA for the CDR3: TGCAGCGTTGATCGCGGTGAAAGGGCCTACACCTTC. This translates into CSVDRGERAYTF. The full variable domain, rest sourced from reference TRBV29-1 and TRBJ1-2, is SAVISQKPSRDICQRGTSLTIQCQVDSQVTMMFWYRQQPGQSLTLIATANQGSEATYESGFVIDKFPISRPNLTFSTLTVSNMSPEDSSIYLCSVDRGERAYTFGSGTRLTVV.

The rearrangement joins TRBV30 to TRBJ1-5; no definite D call. Trimming left V 3 bases short and J 3 bases short, with 12 bases between. This CDR3 region has 14 residues. Germline lookup yields CDR1 GTSNPN and CDR2 SVGIG (reference sequence). The DNA of the CDR3 is TGTGCCTGGAGGGACGTAGGGAACAATCAGCCCCAGCATTTT. This translates into CAWRDVGNNQPQHF.

The genes are TRBV27 and TRBJ1-6; D is perhaps TRBD1 (6 bases). CDR3 length: 14 amino acids. Germline V gene lookup returns CDR1 MNHEY and CDR2 SMNVEV (reference sequence). The germline V and J ends were trimmed by 4 bases and 4 bases, with 8 bases remaining between them. The CDR3 nucleotides read TGTGCCAGCAGTTCTGGACAGTATAATTCACCCCTCCACTTT. Translation: CASSSGQYNSPLHF.

The chain's CDR3 is CATREVTQNYNSPLHF. The CDR3 DNA sequence: TGTGCCACCCGCGAAGTGACACAAAACTATAATTCACCCCTCCACTTT. The chain has TRBV10-3 and TRBJ1-6, with D hard to call. V lost 10 bases and J lost 3, with 19 bases in between. CDR1 and CDR2 from the germline V gene are ENHRY and SYGVKD. This CDR3 region has 16 residues.

This rearrangement joins TRBV28 to TRBJ2-7, with 7 bases aligning to TRBD1. The CDR3 sequence is 15 residues long. V was clipped by 4 bases and J by 2 bases; unmatched bases: 8. The V gene's germline CDR1 is MDHEN and CDR2 SYDVKM. The CDR3 is CASSSGQIHTYEQYF. CDR3 DNA sequence: TGTGCCAGCAGTTCGGGACAGATTCATACCTACGAGCAGTACTTC.

V gene TRBV19 combines with J gene TRBJ1-5; 7 nucleotides agree with TRBD1. Per the germline V gene, CDR1 is LNHDA and CDR2 is SQIVND (reference sequence). This CDR3 comprises 16 residues. V lost 5 bases and J lost 4; bases outside the gene matches: 11. CDR3 residues: CASSPQEGARNQPQHF. DNA of the CDR3: TGTGCCAGTAGTCCTCAAGAGGGGGCGCGGAATCAGCCCCAGCATTTT.

V gene TRBV28 combines with J gene TRBJ1-6; possible D gene TRBD1, 6 bases. This CDR3 has 13 residues. Trimming stripped 5 bases from V and 10 bases from J, with 12 bases between. Germline V lookup: CDR1 MDHEN, CDR2 SYDVKM. The CDR3 is CASSTRTESPLHF. CDR3 nucleotide sequence: TGTGCCAGCAGTACTCGGACAGAATCACCCCTCCACTTT.

This clone was recorded a few times. The chain couples TRBV5-4 to TRBJ2-1; TRBD1 is a possible D gene (6 bases). The length of the CDR3 is 15 residues. Trimming shortened V by 2 bases and J by 0 bases, and 9 bases separated the two germline ends. Per the germline V gene, CDR1 is SGHNT and CDR2 is YYREEE (reference sequence). In DNA form, the CDR3 reads TGTGCCAGCAGCTTAGGGGGAAGCTCCTACAATGAGCAGTTCTTC. This translates into CASSLGGSSYNEQFF.

This clone occurred once. The chain links TRBV25-1 to TRBJ2-1; tentatively, D is TRBD2 (5 bases). With 1 base removed from V and 7 bases from J, the gap between germline ends came to 14 bases. Germline V gene sequence: CDR1 MGHDK, CDR2 SYGVNS. There are 15 residues in the CDR3. The CDR3 sequence: CASSESGRAPNEQFF. As DNA, the CDR3 is TGTGCCAGCAGTGAATCGGGGAGAGCGCCGAATGAGCAGTTCTTC.

This rearrangement joins TRBV9 to TRBJ2-1; 9 positions match TRBD2. V gave up 3 bases and J gave up 5 bases; unmatched junction bases: 6. The CDR3 totals 15 residues. The germline gives CDR1 SGDLS, CDR2 YYNGEE. The CDR3 DNA reads TGTGCCAGCAGCGGAGCGGGACTAGCAGACAATGAGCAGTTCTTC. The encoded protein is CASSGAGLADNEQFF. Complete variable domain (other parts from reference TRBV9 and TRBJ2-1): DSGVTQTPKHLITATGQRVTLRCSPRSGDLSVYWYQQSLDQGLQFLIQYYNGEERAKGNILERFSAQQFPDLHSELNLSSLELGDSALYFCASSGAGLADNEQFFGPGTRLTVL.

The chain links TRBV5-8 to TRBJ2-5; D is tentatively TRBD1 or TRBD2 (5 bases each). The V gene's germline CDR1 is SGHTS and CDR2 YDEGEE. This CDR3 is 16 amino acids long. Trimming shortened V by 1 base and J by 2 bases, and 15 bases separated the two germline ends. CDR3 sequence reads: CASSLSGTPTQETQYF. The CDR3 DNA reads as TGTGCCAGCAGCTTGTCGGGGACGCCAACACAAGAGACCCAGTACTTC.

The chain combines TRBV4-1 with TRBJ2-2, with D hard to call. Trimming pared 1 base from V and 0 bases from J, leaving 12 bases between. The germline gives CDR1 MGHRA, CDR2 YSYEKL. The CDR3 has 17 residues. The CDR3 reads CASSQAQTGPNTGELFF. CDR3 nucleotide sequence: TGCGCCAGCAGCCAAGCCCAAACCGGGCCGAACACCGGGGAGCTGTTTTTT.

A single count supports this clone. The J gene is TRBJ1-1, the V gene TRBV7-3; possibly TRBD1 for D (5 bases). The CDR3 spans 13 residues. The germline gives CDR1 SGHTA, CDR2 FQGTGA. Trimming left V 3 bases short and J 5 bases short, with 10 bases between. The CDR3 loop reads CASSLRGGTEAFF. CDR3 DNA sequence: TGTGCCAGCAGCTTGAGGGGAGGGACTGAAGCTTTCTTT.

This chain uses TRBV20-1 with TRBJ1-2, with 8 bases identical to TRBD1. Trimming took 5 bases from V and 6 from J; bases not matched to a gene: 2. Germline values: CDR1 DFQATT, CDR2 SNEGSKA (reference sequence). CDR3 length: 11 amino acids. The CDR3 sequence: CSAGQGNGYTF. CDR3 coding DNA: TGCAGTGCTGGACAGGGAAATGGCTACACCTTC.

The chain joins TRBV5-4 to TRBJ1-2; D unresolved. The CDR3 sequence is 15 residues long. With 4 bases removed from V and 3 bases from J, the gap between germline ends came to 16 bases. Germline V CDR1 and CDR2: SGHNT, YYREEE (reference sequence). The CDR3 spells CASSQNRPGHYGYTF. CDR3 DNA: TGTGCCAGCAGCCAGAATCGGCCCGGACACTATGGCTACACCTTC.